This TCR beta chain derives from a study of CD8+CD57+ T cells in acquired aplastic anemia. Study as a whole: Sorted CD4+ and CD8+ cells yielded around 3 ug of DNA on average.

Comments on this clonotype: Its antigen is unknown.

TCR beta VDJ and CDR3 were profiled, and genomic DNA was the template. MiXCR, run by TCRdb on the reads, gives a single entry per CDR3 protein. Found here are approximately 180,000 distinct CDR3 sequences, roughly 60% of them singletons; the top ten hold about 44%. General study points: No significant patient-versus-control difference appeared in CD8+ Simpson's diversity. Patients and controls had in common around 29 CD8+ CDR3 sequences.

All patients picked for sequencing had shown, by flow cytometry, an expansion of CD8+CD57+ cells. Trimming shortened V by 2 bases and J by 4 bases, and 6 bases separated the two germline ends. Germline V gene data show CDR1 as SGHRS and CDR2 as YFSETQ. The CDR3 spans 13 residues. The sample taken for sequencing was sorted CD4+, CD8+, or CD8+CD57+ T cells (not recorded which) from PBMCs. This chain connects TRBV5-1 to TRBJ2-2; D remains ambiguous. The source is a human donor with aplastic anemia. The CDR3 here is CASSFLGTGELFF. Written as DNA, the CDR3 is TGCGCCAGCAGCTTTCTAGGCACCGGGGAGCTGTTTTTT.